The 5 T cell receptor beta chains in this list originate from one sample, sequenced in a study of T cell responses to AZD1222 COVID-19 vaccine. Clones were sequenced by immunoSEQ multiplex PCR, and TCRdb holds only the in-frame ones, with some missing. In the table there are about 120,000 clones, 90% of which are singletons. The sequencing used peripheral blood, collected 28 days after the second dose of the MenACWY control vaccine. The receptors come from an adult who received the MenACWY meningococcal vaccine as a control.

The chain is built from TRBV28 and TRBJ1-6, with 10 bases that match TRBD1. In germline, CDR1 is MDHEN, CDR2 SYDVKM. The CDR3 extends over 15 amino acids. Trimming removed 6 bases from V and 5 bases from J; junction bases left unmatched: 4. The CDR3 DNA sequence: TGTGCCAGCAGATCCGGGACAGGGGATAATTCACCCCTCCACTTT. Residues: CASRSGTGDNSPLHF.

The V gene is TRBV11-2, the J gene TRBJ1-5, with TRBD1 identical over 12 bases. V lost 3 bases and J lost 7; bases outside the gene matches: 10. Germline CDR1 reads SGHAT; CDR2 reads FQNNGV. The CDR3 has 17 amino acids. CDR3 in amino acids: CASSLGQGALPGQPQHF. In DNA, the CDR3 is TGTGCCAGCAGCTTGGGACAGGGGGCGTTGCCAGGACAGCCCCAGCATTTT.

Written as DNA, the CDR3 is TGCGCCAGCAGCCCGGGACAGGGGAGGGATGAGCAGTTCTTC. Its translation: CASSPGQGRDEQFF. The J gene is TRBJ2-1, the V gene TRBV5-1; the match to TRBD1 covers 10 bases. The CDR3 is 14 residues long. Trimming took 4 bases from V and 8 from J; bases not matched to a gene: 6. The germline V gene encodes CDR1 SGHRS and CDR2 YFSETQ.

The chain joins TRBV15 to TRBJ2-6, with 12 bases lining up with TRBD1. CDR3 length equals 18 residues. Germline V lookup: CDR1 LNHNV, CDR2 YYDKDF (reference sequence). The ends lost 3 bases at V and 3 bases at J; junction bases unmatched: 6. The CDR3 DNA follows: TGTGCCACCAGCAGGCCAGGGACAGGGGGCCTTGGGGCCAACGTCCTGACTTTC. Protein: CATSRPGTGGLGANVLTF.

The chain recombines TRBV2 with TRBJ1-6; D may be TRBD1 (6 bases). V lost 4 bases, J lost 8 bases, and 15 bases lay in between. The CDR3 runs to 15 residues. In germline, CDR1 is SNHLY, CDR2 FYNNEI. The CDR3 DNA is TGTGCCAGCAGTGTGTCCGGGACATCCTATTCACCCCTCCACTTT. The encoded protein is CASSVSGTSYSPLHF. Combining the CDR3 with reference TRBV2 and TRBJ1-6 gives the whole variable domain EPEVTQTPSHQVTQMGQEVILRCVPISNHLYFYWYRQILGQKVEFLVSFYNNEISEKSEIFDDQFSVERPDGSNFTLKIRSTKLEDSAMYFCASSVSGTSYSPLHFGNGTRLTVT.